The T cell receptor (beta chain) described here comes from a study of technical replicates of blood from a handful of donors (dated 2017 in TCRdb). In regard to this clone: Its antigen specificity is not known. There are no base qualities to consult, and no much larger clone falls within one base.

Receptor amplification or capture employed the immunoSEQ multiplex PCR assay. As stored in TCRdb, this immuneACCESS dataset retains in-frame rearrangements with V and J assigned. A fraction of the clones does not appear; measured against another copy, unresolved V genes explain less than half of the discrepancy, and the remainder lacks a known reason. Across this sample there are just over 8,000 clones, with 85% to 90% seen only once. About 12% of the sample is in the top ten clones. The CDR3, from cysteine to phenylalanine, totals 15 residues. The sequence is cut down to CDR3 DNA, 45 bases in frame from base 1. The germline V gene (reference sequence) provides CDR1 LNHDA and CDR2 SQIVND. Trimming costs V 0 bases and J 6 bases, and their ends lie 12 bases apart.

Sequenced material: PBMCs. Rearrangement joined TRBV19 to TRBJ1-5; tentative D gene TRBD1, with 6 bases matching. The source of this sequence is a human donor in good health. The bases read TGTGCCAGTAGTATAGAGACAGGCCCTAGTCAGCCCCAGCATTTT. This is translated as CASSIETGPSQPQHF.